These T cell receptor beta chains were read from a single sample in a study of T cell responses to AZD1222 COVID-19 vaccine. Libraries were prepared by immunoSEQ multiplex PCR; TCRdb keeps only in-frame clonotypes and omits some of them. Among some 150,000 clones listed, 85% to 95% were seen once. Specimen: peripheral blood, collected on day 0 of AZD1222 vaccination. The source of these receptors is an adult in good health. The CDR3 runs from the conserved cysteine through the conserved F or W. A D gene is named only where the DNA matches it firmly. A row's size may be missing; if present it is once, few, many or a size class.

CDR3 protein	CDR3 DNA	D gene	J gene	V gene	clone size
CASSLTGPQIRGHNEQFF	TGTGCCAGCTCACTCACGGGACCCCAAATAAGAGGACACAATGAGCAGTTCTTC	NA	TRBJ2-1	TRBV18	NA
CASRSGNTEAFF	TGTGCCAGCAGATCGGGGAACACTGAAGCTTTCTTT	NA	TRBJ1-1	TRBV9	NA
CASSPTPGVEKLFF	TGTGCCAGCAGTCCGACTCCAGGGGTTGAAAAACTGTTTTTT	NA	TRBJ1-4	TRBV6-5	NA
CSVGQISVGEQFF	TGCAGCGTTGGACAGATCTCTGTTGGGGAGCAGTTCTTC	NA	TRBJ2-1	TRBV29-1	NA
CASSQGGWTAGNTIYF	TGTGCCAGCAGCCAAGGGGGTTGGACAGCTGGAAACACCATATATTTT	NA	TRBJ1-3	TRBV3-1/TRBV3-2	NA
CASSARLAVPDNEQFF	TGTGCCAGCAGCGCCCGACTAGCGGTCCCGGACAATGAGCAGTTCTTC	TRBD2	TRBJ2-1	TRBV9	NA
CASSEPPAGGRYEQYF	TGTGCCAGCAGTGAACCCCCGGCAGGGGGTCGATACGAGCAGTACTTC	TRBD1	TRBJ2-7	TRBV6-1	NA
CASSQGLAGGEDTQYF	TGCGCCAGCAGTCAGGGCCTAGCGGGAGGGGAAGATACGCAGTATTTT	TRBD2	TRBJ2-3	TRBV5-1	NA
CASSIGQAVGETQYF	TGTGCCAGTAGTATAGGACAGGCTGTCGGGGAGACCCAGTACTTC	NA	TRBJ2-5	TRBV19	NA
CASSLLGTEEFF	TGTGCCAGCAGCCTCCTGGGGACAGAGGAGTTCTTC	TRBD1	TRBJ2-1	TRBV14	once
CASRRPGQGAFTGTEAFF	TGTGCCAGCAGACGACCGGGACAGGGGGCGTTCACGGGGACTGAAGCTTTCTTT	TRBD1	TRBJ1-1	TRBV6-6	NA